This TCR beta chain was documented in a study of glioma-infiltrating T cells after dendritic cell vaccination. Background on the study: Dendritic cell vaccination trial patients had either newly diagnosed or recurrent glioblastoma.

Input was roughly 2.2 ug genomic DNA, or all available if less. Sequencing was performed with immunoSEQ multiplex PCR; in TCRdb, only in-frame clones are kept and a portion is missing. The sample gives roughly 23,000 clones, 79% of which show up once; roughly 35% is in the top ten. Germline V gene data show CDR1 as SGHTA and CDR2 as FQGNSA. The CDR3 spans 15 residues. Trimming took 2 bases from V and 5 from J, leaving 15 bases between them. The source is a human donor with glioblastoma. Here the sequenced sample was blood, taken before dendritic cell vaccination. The rearrangement uses TRBV7-2 and TRBJ1-1; tentatively, D is TRBD1 (6 bases). The CDR3: CASSLSTSRGTEAFF. CDR3 coding DNA: TGTGCCAGCAGCTTATCTACCAGCAGGGGAACTGAAGCTTTCTTT. Variable domain in full (rest from reference TRBV7-2 and TRBJ1-1): GAGVSQSPSNKVTEKGKDVELRCDPISGHTALYWYRQSLGQGLEFLIYFQGNSAPDKSGLPSDRFSAERTGGSVSTLTIQRTQQEDSAVYLCASSLSTSRGTEAFFGQGTRLTVV.